A single sample is the source of the 31 T cell receptor beta chains below, sequenced in a study of spatial heterogeneity in lung cancer (dated by TCRdb to about 2019). Broad study findings and their caveats: A correlation was observed between the number of expanded intratumoral alpha and beta TCRs and the tumor nonsynonymous mutation count.

The protocol used for the library was 5' RACE. Sequencing instrument: NextSeq 500. TCRdb trimmed the raw reads at Q25, called clones with MiXCR and kept productive beta chains. Each entry is one CDR3 protein sequence, shown with its most common DNA and genes. Within this sample are 4,000 or so distinct CDR3 sequences, with roughly 8.8% of them counted one time only. Under 30% of the sample rests with the top ten. Their specific antigens are unknown. Reading the label with the study, this specimen's time point is: sample taken at primary tumor resection. The source material was lung tumor tissue, sampled at surgery. These receptors were collected from a male donor with early-stage non-small cell lung cancer.

The table lists this clonotype with a few counts. This beta chain appears as a stray read in a library generated for alpha chains; its size is not informative. The genes are TRBV20-1 and TRBJ2-3; 15 bases agree with TRBD2. This CDR3 comprises 19 residues. Germline assignment: CDR1 DFQATT and CDR2 SNEGSKA (reference sequence). The ends lost 6 bases at V and 1 base at J; junction bases unmatched: 14. The CDR3 region has the DNA TGCAGTGCAATGAGACCGGGACTAGCGGGAGGAGGTGGCACAGATACGCAGTATTTT. This translates into CSAMRPGLAGGGGTDTQYF.

This clonotype is termed medium-sized. Being off target in a library aimed at alpha chains, this beta chain has a size of little meaning. The rearrangement joins TRBV12-3 or TRBV12-4 to TRBJ1-4, with D hard to call. Trimming took 4 bases from V and 3 from J, leaving 6 bases between them. CDR3 length equals 13 residues. CDR3: CASSWGSNEKLFF. The CDR3 bases are TGTGCCAGCAGTTGGGGTTCTAATGAAAAACTGTTTTTT.

This clonotype has more than one count but fewer than ten. Because the library targeted alpha chains, this beta chain is an off-target read whose size means little. This chain uses TRBV5-1 with TRBJ2-3, with D perhaps TRBD2 (6 bases). The CDR3 runs to 17 residues. CDR1 is SGHRS and CDR2 is YFSETQ in the germline V gene. V was trimmed by 4 bases and J by 2 bases, leaving 20 bases between them. The CDR3 spells CASSLEAVSGYTDTQYF. The CDR3 nucleotides read TGCGCCAGCAGCCTGGAGGCCGTAAGCGGGTACACAGATACGCAGTATTTT. The full variable domain, rest sourced from reference TRBV5-1 and TRBJ2-3, is KAGVTQTPRYLIKTRGQQVTLSCSPISGHRSVSWYQQTPGQGLQFLFEYFSETQRNKGNFPGRFSGRQFSNSRSEMNVSTLELGDSALYLCASSLEAVSGYTDTQYFGPGTRLTVL.

A remark on this clonotype: Because the library targeted alpha chains, this beta chain is an off-target read whose size means little. The V and J genes are TRBV11-2 and TRBJ2-7; D unclear. From germline, CDR1 is SGHAT and CDR2 FQNNGV. The CDR3 runs 10 residues. Trimming took off 4 bases at V and 7 bases at J, with 5 bases between the two ends. The CDR3 nucleotides are TGTGCCAGCAGCTCGAGGGAGCAGTACTTC. It encodes CASSSREQYF. Complete variable domain (other parts from reference TRBV11-2 and TRBJ2-7): EAGVAQSPRYKIIEKRQSVAFWCNPISGHATLYWYQQILGQGPKLLIQFQNNGVVDDSQLPKDRFSAERLKGVDSTLKIQPAKLEDSAVYLCASSSREQYFGPGTRLTVT.

By its share, this clonotype is medium-sized. Being off target in a library aimed at alpha chains, this beta chain has a size of little meaning. The V call is TRBV9, the J call TRBJ2-5; tentatively, D is TRBD2 (6 bases). The V end was cut by 0 bases, the J end by 0 bases, with 12 bases between. Germline V gene data show CDR1 as SGDLS and CDR2 as YYNGEE. The CDR3 totals 16 residues. The CDR3 DNA reads as TGTGCCAGCAGCGTAGGGAGGGCCCTGTACCAAGAGACCCAGTACTTC. Its translation is CASSVGRALYQETQYF.

Regarding this clonotype: Because this beta chain is a stray read in a library intended to capture alpha chains, its abundance should not be given much weight. The gene calls are TRBV29-1 and TRBJ2-3; no clear D. CDR3 length equals 14 residues. Trimming took off 3 bases at V and 1 base at J, with 11 bases between the two ends. The germline gives CDR1 SQVTM, CDR2 ANQGSEA. In DNA form, the CDR3 reads TGCAGCGTTGACAGGCCCCAGGGCACAGATACGCAGTATTTT. Protein sequence: CSVDRPQGTDTQYF.

This clonotype is medium-sized (0.01 to 0.1%) within its sample. A library prepared for alpha chains yielded this beta chain as an off-target read; its size is of little meaning. The rearrangement joins TRBV20-1 to TRBJ2-1; perhaps D is TRBD1 or TRBD2 (6 bases each). This CDR3 is 15 amino acids long. CDR1 is DFQATT, CDR2 SNEGSKA, per germline (reference sequence). The V end lost 3 bases, the J end lost 0 bases, and 12 bases lay between the germline ends. The CDR3 is CSASKGGSSYNEQFF. DNA for the CDR3: TGCAGTGCTAGTAAAGGGGGGAGCTCCTACAATGAGCAGTTCTTC.

Ten or more counts support this clonotype. Since it is a stray read in a library aimed at alpha chains, this beta chain has a size that is not meaningful. The V gene is TRBV24-1, the J gene TRBJ2-5; a weak D match, TRBD2 (6 bases). Germline CDR1 KGHDR, CDR2 SFDVKD. The ends were cut back, 4 bases at V and 5 bases at J, with 16 bases in the middle. The CDR3 is made up of 15 amino acids. CDR3 amino acids: CATSDQPGDGETQYF. DNA of the CDR3: TGTGCCACCAGTGACCAACCGGGGGACGGGGAGACCCAGTACTTC.

In its sample, this clonotype was seen many times. This beta chain is off target for a library built for alpha chains, so its abundance means little. The chain carries TRBV5-1 and TRBJ2-2; D may match TRBD1 or TRBD2 (5 bases each). V lost 6 bases and J lost 6, with 15 bases in between. The CDR3 is 14 amino acids. Germline V gives CDR1 SGHRS, CDR2 YFSETQ. CDR3 coding DNA: TGCGCCAGCACCCGGGACCTCATACCCGGGGAGCTGTTTTTT. This translates into CASTRDLIPGELFF.

This clonotype rates as medium-sized. This beta chain appears as a stray read in a library generated for alpha chains; its size is not informative. The J gene is TRBJ1-2, the V gene TRBV20-1, with D possibly matching TRBD1 (6 bases). The germline V gene has CDR1 DFQATT and CDR2 SNEGSKA (reference sequence). The length of the CDR3 is 13 residues. Trimming took off 5 bases at V and 4 bases at J, with 14 bases between the two ends. This CDR3 reads CSAVQDSLYGYTF. The CDR3 coding sequence is TGCAGTGCTGTCCAGGACAGCCTCTATGGCTACACCTTC.

This clonotype ranks as medium-sized. This beta chain appears as a stray read in a library generated for alpha chains; its size is not informative. The chain couples TRBV29-1 to TRBJ2-3; tentatively, D is TRBD2 (6 bases). CDR3 length: 14 residues. Germline V gene data show CDR1 as SQVTM and CDR2 as ANQGSEA. Trimming stripped 6 bases from V and 8 bases from J, with 21 bases between. CDR3 amino acids: CSVDRLAPGGTQYF. Written as DNA, the CDR3 is TGCAGCGTGGACCGACTTGCCCCCGGGGGTACGCAGTATTTT.

Judged by abundance, this clonotype is medium-sized. This beta chain is off target for a library built for alpha chains, so its abundance means little. This chain connects TRBV5-4 to TRBJ2-1; 11 nucleotides line up with TRBD1. The CDR3 length is 16 residues. CDR1 is SGHNT, CDR2 YYREEE, per germline (reference sequence). V gave up 6 bases and J gave up 7 bases; unmatched junction bases: 12. CDR3 bases: TGTGCCAGCATTAACCCAACCGGGACAGGGGGAAATGAGCAGTTCTTC. Its translation is CASINPTGTGGNEQFF.

Within the sample, this clonotype is medium-sized (0.01 to 0.1%). For a library built for alpha chains, this beta chain is a stray read; little rests on its size. The V and J genes are TRBV6-1 and TRBJ1-2, with D possibly TRBD1 on 5 matching bases. The germline V gene encodes CDR1 MNHNS and CDR2 SASEGT. CDR3 length equals 16 residues. V lost 0 bases to trimming and J lost 3 bases, with 14 bases between them. The CDR3 loop is CASSEARGILDYGYTF. For the CDR3, the DNA is TGTGCCAGCAGTGAAGCGCGGGGGATCCTCGACTATGGCTACACCTTC.

This clonotype was seen many times. This beta chain is a stray read from a library made for alpha chains; its abundance is not meaningful. V gene TRBV6-2 or TRBV6-3 combines with J gene TRBJ2-5; D gene unclear. The V end was cut by 0 bases, the J end by 1 base, with 9 bases between. In germline, CDR1 is MNHEY, CDR2 SVGEGT. The CDR3 covers 15 residues. CDR3 residues: CASSYSRIAQETQYF. The CDR3 bases are TGTGCCAGCAGTTACTCCAGGATCGCCCAAGAGACCCAGTACTTC.

As for this clonotype: A single base separates this from a much larger clone, so it may be a read error. This beta chain is an off-target read within a library intended for alpha chains, so its frequency means little. The chain employs TRBV28 and TRBJ2-3; 12 bases are shared with TRBD2. Germline V CDR1 and CDR2: MDHEN, SYDVKM. V shed 5 bases, J shed 4 bases, and the junction held 4 bases outside the gene matches. CDR3 length: 15 amino acids. The CDR3 region has the DNA TGTGCCAGCAGTCGACTAGCGGGAGAGCCAGATACGCAGTATTTT. Translated: CASSRLAGEPDTQYF.

Sample share makes this clonotype medium-sized. This beta chain is a stray read from a library made for alpha chains; its abundance is not meaningful. J is TRBJ2-7 and V is TRBV18; D gene ambiguous. V lost 0 bases and J 3 bases, leaving 6 bases between the germline ends. This CDR3 is 13 amino acids long. CDR1 and CDR2 from the germline V gene are KGHSH and LQKENI. For the CDR3, the DNA is TGTGCCAGCTCACCACCGTCTAGCTACGAGCAGTACTTC. It codes for CASSPPSSYEQYF.

This clonotype was counted many times. Because the library targeted alpha chains, this beta chain is an off-target read whose size means little. The chain combines TRBV11-2 with TRBJ1-2; D is unclear. Trimming left V 1 base short and J 2 bases short, with 14 bases between. CDR1 and CDR2 (germline): SGHAT, FQNNGV. The CDR3 sequence is 16 residues long. The CDR3, as DNA: TGTGCCAGCAGCTTAGGCCTATGGACGGAGAACTATGGCTACACCTTC. It is translated as CASSLGLWTENYGYTF.

In this sample, this clonotype is large. This beta chain slipped into a library made for alpha chains as a stray read, so its size is not meaningful. V is TRBV5-6 and J is TRBJ1-1, with TRBD1 matching 12 bases. There are 17 residues in the CDR3. Germline assignment: CDR1 SGHDT and CDR2 YYEEEE. V dropped 1 base and J dropped 2; count of bases not matched to a gene: 6. CDR3 sequence reads: CASSLTGQGAVNTEAFF. DNA for the CDR3: TGTGCCAGCAGCTTGACGGGACAGGGGGCCGTAAACACTGAAGCTTTCTTT. The variable domain in full, with the rest retrieved from reference TRBV5-6 and TRBJ1-1, is DAGVTQSPTHLIKTRGQQVTLRCSPKSGHDTVSWYQQALGQGPQFIFQYYEEEERQRGNFPDRFSGHQFPNYSSELNVNALLLGDSALYLCASSLTGQGAVNTEAFFGQGTRLTVV.

This clonotype is medium-sized within its sample. Since the library was made to target alpha chains, this beta chain is a stray read and its abundance is not meaningful. The gene calls are TRBV29-1 and TRBJ2-1; tentatively, D is TRBD2 (5 bases). CDR1 is SQVTM, CDR2 ANQGSEA, per germline. The CDR3 extends over 14 amino acids. With 5 bases removed from V and 5 bases from J, the gap between germline ends came to 16 bases. The CDR3 protein is CSVWTSRGNNEQFF. The CDR3 coding sequence is TGCAGCGTTTGGACCTCCCGAGGGAACAATGAGCAGTTCTTC.

This clonotype was seen ten or more times. For a library built for alpha chains, this beta chain is a stray read; little rests on its size. The DNA for the CDR3 is TGCGCCAGCAGCCAGGGGGGCAGGGGGCCTCAAGAGACCCAGTACTTC. It specifies CASSQGGRGPQETQYF. The chain combines TRBV4-3 with TRBJ2-5, with 8 nucleotides matching TRBD1. The CDR3 is made up of 16 amino acids. V lost 3 bases and J lost 2; bases outside the gene matches: 8. Germline V CDR1 and CDR2: LGHNA, YSLEER.

This clonotype came up a few times. This beta chain slipped into a library made for alpha chains as a stray read, so its size is not meaningful. The chain links TRBV7-9 to TRBJ2-7; D is unresolved. This CDR3 contains 14 residues. Trimming removed 5 bases at V and 3 bases at J, with 14 bases between. Germline CDR1 reads SEHNR; CDR2 reads FQNEAQ (reference sequence). The CDR3 DNA reads as TGTGCCAGCAGCCCATTTCCGGCTGGCTACGAGCAGTACTTC. Its protein product is CASSPFPAGYEQYF. The full variable domain, in which reference TRBV7-9 and TRBJ2-7 provide the parts outside the CDR3, is DTGVSQNPRHKITKRGQNVTFRCDPISEHNRLYWYRQTLGQGPEFLTYFQNEAQLEKSRLLSDRFSAERPKGSFSTLEIQRTEQGDSAMYLCASSPFPAGYEQYFGPGTRLTVT.

This clonotype is large by share. This beta chain turned up in a library designed for alpha chains; as an off-target read, its abundance says little. This chain links TRBV10-3 with TRBJ2-1, with D maybe TRBD1 (6 bases). Germline values: CDR1 ENHRY, CDR2 SYGVKD. The CDR3 runs 13 residues. The V end lost 3 bases, the J end lost 7 bases, and 10 bases lay between the germline ends. The chain's CDR3 is CAISDGTSNEQFF. For the CDR3, the DNA is TGTGCCATCAGTGACGGGACATCTAATGAGCAGTTCTTC.

A few counts support this clonotype. This beta chain is off target for a library built for alpha chains, so its abundance means little. J is TRBJ2-6 and V is TRBV19; TRBD2 is a possible D gene (5 bases). V lost 5 bases, J lost 0 bases, and 14 bases lay in between. The CDR3 is 17 amino acids. Germline values: CDR1 LNHDA, CDR2 SQIVND (reference sequence). As DNA, the CDR3 is TGTGCCAGTAGTGGCCTCGGGGTACGCTCTGGGGCCAACGTCCTGACTTTC. It codes for CASSGLGVRSGANVLTF. The full variable domain, rest sourced from reference TRBV19 and TRBJ2-6, is DGGITQSPKYLFRKEGQNVTLSCEQNLNHDAMYWYRQDPGQGLRLIYYSQIVNDFQKGDIAEGYSVSREKKESFPLTVTSAQKNPTAFYLCASSGLGVRSGANVLTFGAGSRLTVL.

This clonotype was picked up many times. Little can be read into the size of this beta chain, an off-target read in a library designed for alpha chains. The genes are TRBV28 and TRBJ1-4; D ambiguous. The CDR3 runs 12 residues. Trimming pared 8 bases from V and 5 bases from J, leaving 9 bases between. CDR1 and CDR2 (germline): MDHEN, SYDVKM. The CDR3 region has the DNA TGTGCCAGCCGGGGTCCAAATGAAAAACTGTTTTTT. Translation: CASRGPNEKLFF.

This clonotype qualifies as medium-sized (0.01 to 0.1%). With the library built for alpha chains, this beta chain is off target and its frequency is not meaningful. This rearrangement joins TRBV20-1 to TRBJ2-2; tentative D call: TRBD2 (6 bases). Germline V gives CDR1 DFQATT, CDR2 SNEGSKA (reference sequence). This CDR3 has 17 residues. Trimming pared 3 bases from V and 1 base from J, leaving 18 bases between. The chain's CDR3 is CSASRNLGTVNTGELFF. The CDR3 nucleotides read TGCAGTGCTAGCCGAAATTTGGGGACTGTGAACACCGGGGAGCTGTTTTTT.

Of note for this clonotype: Being off target in a library aimed at alpha chains, this beta chain has a size of little meaning. The V call is TRBV29-1, the J call TRBJ2-3, with a weak D call TRBD2 (6 bases). Germline V gene data show CDR1 as SQVTM and CDR2 as ANQGSEA. The CDR3 has 14 amino acids. Trimming pared 6 bases from V and 1 base from J, leaving 14 bases between. The CDR3 DNA reads TGCAGCGTCGGGGTTAGCGGCCGCACAGATACGCAGTATTTT. Translated: CSVGVSGRTDTQYF.

This clonotype is deemed medium-sized. This beta chain is a stray sequence in a library constructed for alpha chains; its clone size is not meaningful. The chain combines TRBV20-1 with TRBJ1-1; no reliable D call. Germline CDR1 DFQATT, CDR2 SNEGSKA (reference sequence). The CDR3 loop spans 15 amino acids. V lost 0 bases and J 0 bases, leaving 11 bases between the germline ends. CDR3 loop: CSARDGFLLNTEAFF. The CDR3 nucleotides are TGCAGTGCTAGAGATGGCTTCTTGCTGAACACTGAAGCTTTCTTT.

This clonotype was counted at least ten times. Found in a library prepared for alpha chains, this beta chain is an off-target read, and its abundance has little meaning. The J gene is TRBJ1-5, the V gene TRBV11-3; 7 nucleotides agree with TRBD1. The junction had 13 bases not matched to a gene; V was cut back by 2 bases and J by 9 bases. Per the germline V gene, CDR1 is SGHNT and CDR2 is YENEEA. The CDR3 consists of 16 residues. The CDR3 spells CASSLRRGLLFRPQHF. The CDR3, as DNA: TGTGCCAGCAGCTTACGAAGGGGGCTCCTTTTTCGGCCCCAGCATTTT.

This clonotype was detected only a few times. This beta chain is a stray read from a library made for alpha chains; its abundance is not meaningful. The gene calls are TRBV5-1 and TRBJ1-1; the D is unclear. V dropped 5 bases and J dropped 7 bases, with 9 bases sitting between them. The CDR3 has 11 amino acids. Germline V gene sequence: CDR1 SGHRS, CDR2 YFSETQ. The CDR3 DNA is TGCGCCAGCAGTAATAGTTTTGAAGCTTTCTTT. Translation gives CASSNSFEAFF.

By proportion, this clonotype is medium-sized. This beta chain lies outside the target of a library built for alpha chains; its clone size means little. The gene calls are TRBV12-3 or TRBV12-4 and TRBJ2-1; 10 positions agree with TRBD2. The CDR3 length is 13 residues. V dropped 4 bases and J dropped 7; count of bases not matched to a gene: 1. The CDR3 sequence is CASSSLAGNEQFF. CDR3 coding DNA: TGTGCCAGCAGTTCACTAGCGGGGAATGAGCAGTTCTTC.

In its sample, this clonotype was seen many times. This beta chain appears as a stray read in a library generated for alpha chains; its size is not informative. This chain joins TRBV11-2 and TRBJ2-6, with D possibly being TRBD2 (5 bases). V lost 1 base and J 0 bases, leaving 13 bases between the germline ends. The CDR3 is 18 amino acids. Per germline, CDR1 SGHAT and CDR2 FQNNGV. The DNA for the CDR3 is TGTGCCAGCAGCTTAGGGAGAGGGAGCCCCTCTGGGGCCAACGTCCTGACTTTC. Residues: CASSLGRGSPSGANVLTF.